This T cell receptor (beta chain) was captured in a study of CD8+ T cells in alopecia areata. Broader study findings: Throughout tofacitinib, many expanded lesional clones continued to persist in scalp and blood. Lesional tissue from the scalp (especially in alopecia totalis/universalis) showed higher clonality than normal scalp.

Extracted RNA was reverse transcribed, and the resulting cDNA served as sequencing template. Sequenced by immunoSEQ multiplex PCR; TCRdb stores in-frame clones only, minus some. The sample consists of roughly 180,000 clones, approximately 49% of them appearing once. CDR1 and CDR2 from the germline V gene are LGHNA and YNFKEQ. CDR3 size: 13 residues. V shed 4 bases and J shed 5 bases, with 9 bases lying between them. About this clone: Its antigen is not identified.

Treatment here: oral pan-JAK inhibitor, 5-10 mg twice daily. The study team obtained lesional scalp punch biopsies and peripheral blood from alopecia areata patients. The source of this sequence is a human donor with alopecia areata. The chain couples TRBV4-2 to TRBJ1-5; D might be TRBD1 (6 bases). The source material was CD8+ T cells sorted from blood, sampled at approximately week 51, from a patient treated with tofacitinib. CDR3 residues: CASSPRGDQPQHF. The CDR3 nucleotides are TGTGCCAGCAGCCCTAGGGGGGATCAGCCCCAGCATTTT.